The rows below give T cell receptor beta chains drawn from one sample of a study of T-cell reconstitution after alpha-beta-depleted transplantation in children. TCRdb redid the calling of the PCR reads with MiXCR, one entry per CDR3 protein. The table shows around 52,000 distinct CDR3 sequences, with 5.5% to 7.5% occurring only once. Material: PBMCs, mostly from graft donor cells, obtained 60 days after TCRalphabeta/CD19-depleted stem cell transplant. The receptors stem from a female patient under 10 years old who had a stem cell transplant for aplastic anemia, so the T cells may come from the graft donor. Both conserved end residues are part of each CDR3. Fields, in order: clone size, D gene, J gene, V gene, CDR3 DNA, CDR3 protein. A D gene is named only where the DNA matches it firmly. Clone size is not always given. Where it is, it says once, few, many or a class for expanded clones.

many - TRBJ1-5 TRBV12-3/TRBV12-4 TGTGCCAGCAGTTACCGCCCCCGGGCTCCGGGTCAGCCCCAGCATTTT CASSYRPRAPGQPQHF
many TRBD2 TRBJ2-1 TRBV7-2 TGTGCCAGCAGGTCAAGAGCGGGAGGGACTGGAAATGAGCAGTTCTTC CASRSRAGGTGNEQFF
many TRBD1 TRBJ1-2 TRBV10-3 TGTGCCATCAGTGAAGGACAGGGTAACTATGGCTACACCTTC CAISEGQGNYGYTF
many - TRBJ2-5 TRBV2 TGTGCCAGCACCGTAGGGGGAAGGGGAGAGACCCAGTACTTC CASTVGGRGETQYF
- - TRBJ1-1 TRBV5-1 TGCGCCAGCAGCGCTGTGACCTTGAACACTGAAGCTTTCTTT CASSAVTLNTEAFF
medium-sized TRBD1 TRBJ2-2 TRBV20-1 TGCAGTGCCCGGGACAGGGAATTCCCCGGGGAGCTGTTTTTT CSARDREFPGELFF
many TRBD1 TRBJ1-1 TRBV6-6 TGTGCCAGCCGGACAGGCCCCACCGGGGACACTGAAGCTTTCTTT CASRTGPTGDTEAFF
many TRBD1 TRBJ2-7 TRBV11-2 TGTGCCAGCAGCGAAGGGACAGGGAGGAACGAGCAGTACTTC CASSEGTGRNEQYF
many - TRBJ1-1 TRBV20-1 TGCAGTGCTAGAGATTTATCGGCGAACACTGAAGCTTTCTTT CSARDLSANTEAFF
many TRBD1 TRBJ1-3 TRBV18 TGTGCCAGCTCAACCGACAGGGTCTCTGGAAACACCATATATTTT CASSTDRVSGNTIYF
- - TRBJ2-3 TRBV11-2 TGTGCCAGCAGCTTAGGTTCTACAGGTAACACAGATACGCAGTATTTT CASSLGSTGNTDTQYF
few - TRBJ2-7 TRBV6-1 TGTGCCAGCACGGGGTTCTTATCTACCTACGAGCAGTACTTC CASTGFLSTYEQYF
many TRBD1 TRBJ2-5 TRBV29-1 TGCAGCGTTGAAAGTACAGGGGGCTGGGAGACCCAGTACTTC CSVESTGGWETQYF
many - TRBJ2-2 TRBV20-1 TGCAGTGCTAGGGAACAGAACACCGGGGAGCTGTTTTTT CSAREQNTGELFF
- TRBD2 TRBJ2-1 TRBV5-6 TGTGCCAGCAGCTTGGGCCTAGCGGTTATCAATGAGCAGTTCTTC CASSLGLAVINEQFF
- - TRBJ2-3 TRBV3-1 TGTGCCAGCAGCCAACCTAGTACAGATACGCAGTATTTT CASSQPSTDTQYF
many - TRBJ2-7 TRBV5-1 TGCGCCAGCAGCTGGGACACGTCCTCTTTCCAGCAGTACTTC CASSWDTSSFQQYF
many - TRBJ1-1 TRBV20-1 TGCAGTGCTAAGCAGGGGAGAAGCGACACTGAAGCTTTCTTT CSAKQGRSDTEAFF
many - TRBJ2-1 TRBV28 TGTGCCAGCAGTTTACCGGGAACCCCCAATGAGCAGTTCTTC CASSLPGTPNEQFF
- TRBD1 TRBJ2-3 TRBV11-3 TGTGCCAGCAGCGTTACCGGGACAGGGGGGATTACGCAGTATTTT CASSVTGTGGITQYF
many TRBD1 TRBJ1-5 TRBV20-1 TGCAGTGCTGGATCCTACAGGGGGCAGCCCCAGCATTTT CSAGSYRGQPQHF
medium-sized TRBD2 TRBJ2-1 TRBV12-3/TRBV12-4 TGTGCCAGCAGCCCCAGGACTAGCGGGAGAAATGAGCAGTTCTTC CASSPRTSGRNEQFF
many - TRBJ1-1 TRBV6-5 TGTGCCAGCAGTGACCGACTGATGAACACTGAAGCTTTCTTT CASSDRLMNTEAFF
many - TRBJ2-3 TRBV29-1 TGCAGCGTTCGGGGGGCTCCCGTAGGAAGCACAGATACGCAGTATTTT CSVRGAPVGSTDTQYF
many TRBD2 TRBJ2-5 TRBV28 TGTGCCAGCACATCCGCAGGAGCGGGAGAACGTGAGACCCAGTACTTC CASTSAGAGERETQYF
few - TRBJ2-7 TRBV28 TGTGCCAGCCGCTGGGCTTCGGGCTACGAGCAGTACTTC CASRWASGYEQYF
many - TRBJ2-1 TRBV12-3/TRBV12-4 TGTGCCAGCAGTTTAAGGAGTACAGCCTCGAGTGAGCAGTTCTTC CASSLRSTASSEQFF
many - TRBJ2-5 TRBV4-1 TGCGCCAGCAGCCTCGCGGTCCAAGAGACCCAGTACTTC CASSLAVQETQYF
many - TRBJ2-7 TRBV21-1 TGTGCCAGCAGCAATAAGAGGGAGGGATCCTACGAGCAGTACTTC CASSNKREGSYEQYF